The 14 T cell receptor beta chains below all came from one sample that was sequenced in a study of T cell changes during pregnancy in multiple sclerosis. TCRdb keeps only in-frame clones here, not all; method: immunoSEQ multiplex PCR. The sample holds 65,000 to 85,000 clones; over 85% are singletons and the top ten take 0.21%. The sample was CD4+ T cells from peripheral blood mononuclear cells, taken before pregnancy. The receptors come from a female donor with multiple sclerosis, enrolled in a pregnancy study.

V is TRBV19 and J is TRBJ1-1; 8 positions agree with TRBD1. Losses at the gene ends were 6 bases for V and 3 bases for J; bases not matched to a gene: 3. The germline gives CDR1 LNHDA, CDR2 SQIVND (reference sequence). This CDR3 is 13 amino acids long. CDR3 nucleotide sequence: TGTGCCAGTAGCTCGACAGGGGACACTGAAGCTTTCTTT. Protein product: CASSSTGDTEAFF.

The chain recombines TRBV9 with TRBJ1-2; perhaps TRBD1 as D (6 bases). CDR1 is SGDLS and CDR2 is YYNGEE in the germline V gene. The CDR3 spans 15 residues. V shed 4 bases and J shed 4 bases, with 17 bases lying between them. CDR3 DNA sequence: TGTGCCAGCAGCCCTCTCGGAGAAGGGGGCTATGGCTACACCTTC. Its translation is CASSPLGEGGYGYTF.

This sequence joins TRBV6-1 and TRBJ2-3; weak D call: TRBD2 (6 bases). Germline lookup yields CDR1 MNHNS and CDR2 SASEGT. CDR3 length: 16 amino acids. The V gene lost 3 bases and the J gene lost 1 base, with 14 bases spanning the gap. CDR3 DNA sequence: TGTGCCAGCAGTGACGGGTCGGGGGTGGGCACAGATACGCAGTATTTT. This gives the protein CASSDGSGVGTDTQYF.

V and J are TRBV6-5 and TRBJ1-5; TRBD1 is a possible D gene (6 bases). The V gene lost 6 bases and the J gene lost 4 bases, with 16 bases spanning the gap. Germline CDR1 is MNHEY and CDR2 is SVGAGI. The CDR3 has 15 residues. Written as DNA, the CDR3 is TGTGCCAGCAGCCCACAGGGCCTCGAAAATCAGCCCCAGCATTTT. Translated: CASSPQGLENQPQHF.

This chain connects TRBV29-1 to TRBJ2-1, with D unclear. CDR1 is SQVTM and CDR2 is ANQGSEA in the germline V gene. Trimming removed 4 bases from V and 9 bases from J, with 7 bases in between. The CDR3 runs 10 residues. The CDR3 here is CSVGNSEQFF. In DNA form, the CDR3 reads TGCAGCGTTGGAAATAGTGAGCAGTTCTTC.

The chain carries TRBV6-5 and TRBJ1-2, with D unresolved. Trimming pared 6 bases from V and 5 bases from J, leaving 10 bases between. Germline lookup yields CDR1 MNHEY and CDR2 SVGAGI. The CDR3 length is 12 residues. The CDR3 protein is CASRTTPYGYTF. CDR3 sequence (DNA): TGTGCCAGCAGAACTACCCCGTATGGCTACACCTTC.

The chain employs TRBV27 and TRBJ2-1; 8 bases map to TRBD2. The CDR3 loop spans 14 amino acids. The germline V gene encodes CDR1 MNHEY and CDR2 SMNVEV (reference sequence). V was pared by 7 bases and J by 1 base, with 3 bases of the junction left unmatched. The CDR3 coding sequence is TGTGCCAGCACAGTAGCGGGATCCTACAATGAGCAGTTCTTC. As protein: CASTVAGSYNEQFF.

J is TRBJ2-1 and V is TRBV7-2, with 8 nucleotides matching TRBD2. Germline V lookup: CDR1 SGHTA, CDR2 FQGNSA. V lost 1 base to trimming and J lost 6 bases; unmatched junction nucleotides: 11. The CDR3 extends over 17 amino acids. CDR3 sequence (DNA): TGTGCCAGCAGCTTAGGGCGCGGTCTAGCGGGCCCCAATGAGCAGTTCTTC. This codes for CASSLGRGLAGPNEQFF.

The chain uses TRBV6-6 and TRBJ2-7, with 8 bases aligning to TRBD1. The CDR3 consists of 16 residues. V lost 5 bases and J lost 1; bases outside the gene matches: 10. In germline, CDR1 is MNHNY, CDR2 SVGAGI (reference sequence). The CDR3 DNA sequence: TGTGCCAGCAGTAGATCCGGGACAGGCAAGTCCTACGAGCAGTACTTC. Its protein is CASSRSGTGKSYEQYF.

The chain has TRBV27 and TRBJ2-2, with D unclear. The length of the CDR3 is 16 residues. Trimming pared 0 bases from V and 1 base from J, leaving 9 bases between. Germline V gene lookup returns CDR1 MNHEY and CDR2 SMNVEV (reference sequence). CDR3 bases: TGTGCCAGCAGTTTATCATCCAGGCTGAACACCGGGGAGCTGTTTTTT. It is translated as CASSLSSRLNTGELFF.

The CDR3 nucleotides read TGTGCCAGCAGTTACTCGAGGTCACCTGAAGCTTTCTTT. This codes for CASSYSRSPEAFF. The V call is TRBV6-5, the J call TRBJ1-1; no clear D gene. CDR1 MNHEY and CDR2 SVGAGI come from the germline V gene. V shed 0 bases and J shed 6 bases, with 8 bases lying between them. This CDR3 spans 13 amino acids.

The chain uses TRBV5-1 and TRBJ2-6; 8 bases match TRBD1. Trimming took 2 bases from V and 0 from J; bases not matched to a gene: 4. CDR1 is SGHRS, CDR2 YFSETQ, per germline. The CDR3 runs 17 residues. The DNA for the CDR3 is TGCGCCAGCAGCTTAAGGACAGGGAGCTCTGGGGCCAACGTCCTGACTTTC. It translates to CASSLRTGSSGANVLTF.

This clone was seen once. J is TRBJ1-1 and V is TRBV6-6; the match to TRBD1 covers 8 bases. The CDR3 has 14 amino acids. Germline V CDR1 and CDR2: MNHNY, SVGAGI (reference sequence). Trimming cost V 5 bases and J 1 base; bases outside gene matches: 3. The CDR3 sequence: CASSRTGGNTEAFF. The CDR3 DNA sequence: TGTGCCAGCAGTCGTACAGGGGGGAACACTGAAGCTTTCTTT.

The chain uses TRBV28 and TRBJ2-3; TRBD1 matches at 12 bases. Per the germline V gene, CDR1 is MDHEN and CDR2 is SYDVKM. This CDR3 spans 15 amino acids. V lost 5 bases and J lost 7; bases outside the gene matches: 7. CDR3 sequence reads: CASSKPGQGANTQYF. CDR3 nucleotide sequence: TGTGCCAGCAGTAAACCGGGACAGGGGGCGAATACGCAGTATTTT.